The 14 T cell receptor beta chains listed next were all sequenced from one sample in a study of blood T cells in healthy people across ages. It was with a sample-barcoded 5' primer and a J-beta primer mix that a second PCR of roughly 7 to 12 cycles was run. MiXCR, applied by TCRdb to the 5' RACE reads, yields one record per CDR3 protein. Among 1.5 million to 2 million distinct CDR3 sequences listed, roughly 27% were seen once. The source material was blood. All receptors derive from a woman younger than 45 in good health.

Worth noting for this clonotype: It may be a read error: a sequence one base away is much more abundant. The chain links TRBV7-8 to TRBJ1-4; unclear D gene. The CDR3 totals 12 residues. Germline lookup yields CDR1 SGHVS and CDR2 FQNEAQ. Written as DNA, the CDR3 is TGTGCCAGCGGCTTGCTGCAGGAAAAACTGTTTTTT. Translating gives CASGLLQEKLFF.

This clonotype came up many times. J is TRBJ2-3 and V is TRBV7-2; D is ambiguous. Trimming removed 1 base from V and 8 bases from J, with 16 bases in between. CDR3 length equals 15 residues. Germline-derived CDR1 and CDR2 are SGHTA and FQGNSA. DNA of the CDR3: TGTGCCAGCAGCTTAGAGGCGAGTTCGGGTGGTACGCAGTATTTT. It encodes CASSLEASSGGTQYF.

The chain uses TRBV11-2 and TRBJ1-4; D possibly corresponds to TRBD1 (6 bases). Trimming removed 2 bases from V and 8 bases from J, with 12 bases in between. The CDR3 extends over 14 amino acids. Germline CDR1 reads SGHAT; CDR2 reads FQNNGV. The CDR3 sequence: CASSLFAGAEKLFF. As DNA, the CDR3 is TGTGCCAGCAGCTTATTCGCAGGGGCCGAAAAACTGTTTTTT.

The sample holds one count of this clonotype. The J gene is TRBJ2-5, the V gene TRBV4-1; TRBD2 matches 7 bases. The end of the DNA fits TRBJ2-7 better, so the J call may be wrong. The CDR3 has 14 residues. CDR1 and CDR2 (germline): MGHRA, YSYEKL. CDR3 protein: CASSPWEGFYEQYF. Written as DNA, the CDR3 is TGCGCCAGCAGCCCTTGGGAGGGTTTCTACGAGCAGTACTTC.

This chain links TRBV12-3 or TRBV12-4 with TRBJ2-3; 9 bases agree with TRBD1. This CDR3 has 15 residues. With 7 bases clipped from V and 0 bases from J, the junction kept 5 bases outside the gene matches. CDR3 loop: CASNRQGDSTDTQYF. The CDR3 nucleotides read TGTGCCAGCAACCGACAGGGGGATAGCACAGATACGCAGTATTTT.

The chain employs TRBV20-1 and TRBJ2-5; 8 bases are shared with TRBD2. The germline CDR1 and CDR2 sequences are DFQATT and SNEGSKA (reference sequence). Unmatched junction bases numbered 16, after V lost 6 bases and J lost 7 bases. The CDR3 spans 15 residues. The CDR3 spells CSAPSGGPHGGTQYF. The CDR3, as DNA: TGCAGTGCCCCCAGCGGGGGCCCCCACGGCGGGACCCAGTACTTC.

This chain connects TRBV3-1 to TRBJ2-3; the D is unclear. CDR3 length: 16 residues. CDR1 and CDR2 (germline): LGHDT, YNNKEL (reference sequence). Trimming took 5 bases from V and 4 from J, leaving 19 bases between them. CDR3 sequence: CASSVATRNDADTQYF. The CDR3 nucleotides are TGTGCCAGCAGCGTGGCTACTCGGAACGATGCAGATACGCAGTATTTT.

This clonotype came up a few times. The J gene is TRBJ2-5, the V gene TRBV6-1, with TRBD2 identical over 7 bases. V was pared by 7 bases and J by 4 bases, with 12 bases of the junction left unmatched. The CDR3 runs to 15 residues. Germline assignment: CDR1 MNHNS and CDR2 SASEGT. In DNA form, the CDR3 reads TGTGCCAGCAACCCTGGTGGGGGAGGGGTAGAGACCCAGTACTTC. Its protein product is CASNPGGGGVETQYF.

This clonotype has more than one count but fewer than ten. An end of the junction differs from the germline gene, which may be a read error. J is TRBJ1-4 and V is TRBV7-8; D is uncertain. CDR1 and CDR2 (germline): SGHVS, FQNEAQ. The CDR3 extends over 12 amino acids. CDR3 bases: TGTGTCAGCAGCTTTGGGAATGAAAAACTGTTTTTT. Translating it yields CVSSFGNEKLFF.

The chain links TRBV27 to TRBJ2-1; TRBD2 agrees at 9 bases. V shed 2 bases, J shed 9 bases, and the junction held 20 bases outside the gene matches. Germline CDR1 MNHEY, CDR2 SMNVEV (reference sequence). This CDR3 has 19 amino acids. The CDR3 sequence: CASSLRVGGGGAVGSEQFF. The CDR3 DNA follows: TGTGCCAGCAGTTTAAGGGTCGGCGGCGGGGGGGCCGTGGGGTCTGAGCAGTTCTTC.

This clonotype occurred a few times. The chain uses TRBV6-1 and TRBJ1-5, with D perhaps matching TRBD1 (5 bases). This CDR3 spans 15 amino acids. From germline, CDR1 is MNHNS and CDR2 SASEGT. V dropped 4 bases and J dropped 4 bases, with 14 bases sitting between them. CDR3 region: CASSGGRTQNQPQHF. The CDR3 DNA reads TGTGCCAGCAGTGGGGGGAGGACGCAGAATCAGCCCCAGCATTTT.

V usage is TRBV29-1 and J usage is TRBJ1-2; 8 positions agree with TRBD1. Trimming at V came to 6 bases and at J to 4 bases, leaving 10 bases not matched to a gene. This CDR3 has 14 residues. Germline CDR1 reads SQVTM; CDR2 reads ANQGSEA. CDR3 sequence (DNA): TGCAGCGTCCAAGACAGGGGATCTCTCTATGGCTACACCTTC. It yields the protein CSVQDRGSLYGYTF.

This rearrangement joins TRBV20-1 to TRBJ2-1; TRBD2 matches 12 bases. The ends lost 4 bases at V and 0 bases at J; junction bases unmatched: 10. The V gene's germline CDR1 is DFQATT and CDR2 SNEGSKA (reference sequence). The CDR3 loop spans 18 amino acids. CDR3 nucleotide sequence: TGCAGTGCTACGCCACTAGCGGGGGGATCGAGCTCCTACAATGAGCAGTTCTTC. It yields the protein CSATPLAGGSSSYNEQFF.

This chain uses TRBV29-1 with TRBJ2-3; D uncertain. The CDR3 contains 15 residues. CDR1 SQVTM and CDR2 ANQGSEA come from the germline V gene. The V end was cut by 1 base, the J end by 1 base, with 12 bases between. Written as DNA, the CDR3 is TGCAGCGTTGAAGGCCTCCAGTCTGGCACAGATACGCAGTATTTT. It is translated as CSVEGLQSGTDTQYF.